Shown below are 26 T cell receptor beta chains from a single sample sequenced in a study of blood T cell repertoires in COVID-19. Profiled with immunoSEQ multiplex PCR; TCRdb holds only in-frame clones, not every one. Among approximately 68,000 clones listed, roughly 84% were seen once. Sample: peripheral blood. These TCRs come from a man aged 45-65 years with active COVID-19.

The rearrangement joins TRBV6-5 to TRBJ2-1, with 9 bases identical to TRBD2. With 6 bases clipped from V and 3 bases from J, the junction kept 6 bases outside the gene matches. Germline V gene lookup returns CDR1 MNHEY and CDR2 SVGAGI. The CDR3 spans 15 residues. CDR3 DNA: TGTGCCAGCAGGCCGCGAGCGGGAGGCTACAATGAGCAGTTCTTC. Amino acids: CASRPRAGGYNEQFF.

Worth noting for this clone: One end of the junction varies from germline; a read error may be responsible. The gene calls are TRBV19 and TRBJ1-2; 7 nucleotides line up with TRBD1. This CDR3 has 15 residues. The germline CDR1 and CDR2 sequences are LNHDA and SQIVND (reference sequence). In nucleotides, the CDR3 is TGTGCCAGTAGCATAGGGACAGCAAGAAACTATGGCTACACCTTC. This sequence encodes CASSIGTARNYGYTF.

This chain connects TRBV7-2 to TRBJ2-2, with 7 bases that match TRBD2. Germline V gives CDR1 SGHTA, CDR2 FQGNSA. The CDR3 covers 15 residues. Unmatched junction bases numbered 1, after V lost 3 bases and J lost 0 bases. Written as DNA, the CDR3 is TGTGCCAGCAGCTTGGGGGGGGCGAACACCGGGGAGCTGTTTTTT. Protein: CASSLGGANTGELFF.

This chain uses TRBV6-6 with TRBJ2-6, with D perhaps matching TRBD1 (6 bases). This CDR3 has 18 amino acids. Germline lookup yields CDR1 MNHNY and CDR2 SVGAGI (reference sequence). V gave up 5 bases and J gave up 3 bases, with 20 bases separating them. CDR3 DNA sequence: TGTGCCAGCAGTCACAGGGTTACCGGAGTGGGTGGGGCCAACGTCCTGACTTTC. Its translation: CASSHRVTGVGGANVLTF.

This chain joins TRBV3-1 (or the pseudogene TRBV3-2) and TRBJ1-1, with 7 bases matching TRBD1. The CDR3 loop spans 15 amino acids. Germline assignment: CDR1 LGHDT and CDR2 YNNKEL (reference sequence). V trimming: 4 bases; J trimming: 0 bases; junction bases outside the gene matches: 5. The CDR3: CASSPMDRLNTEAFF. The CDR3 region has the DNA TGTGCCAGCAGCCCGATGGACAGGTTGAACACTGAAGCTTTCTTT.

The rearrangement links TRBV9 to TRBJ2-5; D is uncertain. The V gene lost 0 bases and the J gene lost 2 bases, with 11 bases spanning the gap. The CDR3 loop spans 15 amino acids. The germline V gene encodes CDR1 SGDLS and CDR2 YYNGEE. CDR3 sequence reads: CASSVAPDKQETQYF. Written as DNA, the CDR3 is TGTGCCAGCAGCGTAGCTCCCGACAAGCAAGAGACCCAGTACTTC.

This chain links TRBV29-1 with TRBJ2-7; D not certain. The germline V gene has CDR1 SQVTM and CDR2 ANQGSEA. The CDR3 covers 11 residues. The ends were cut back, 5 bases at V and 6 bases at J, with 11 bases in the middle. CDR3 amino acids: CSVWQAIEQYF. CDR3 bases: TGCAGCGTTTGGCAGGCGATCGAGCAGTACTTC.

The V and J genes are TRBV7-2 and TRBJ2-2, with TRBD2 as a possible D gene (6 bases). V lost 2 bases, J lost 2 bases, and 12 bases lay in between. This CDR3 contains 16 residues. CDR1 is SGHTA, CDR2 FQGNSA, per germline. CDR3 loop: CASSLSSGTNTGELFF. The DNA of the CDR3 is TGTGCCAGCAGCTTATCATCCGGGACTAACACCGGGGAGCTGTTTTTT.

The chain has TRBV19 and TRBJ2-1; TRBD2 aligns across 10 bases. The ends lost 2 bases at V and 3 bases at J; junction bases unmatched: 4. Germline CDR1 is LNHDA and CDR2 is SQIVND (reference sequence). CDR3 length: 16 amino acids. CDR3 sequence: CASSIPASGGYNEQFF. The CDR3 DNA reads as TGTGCCAGTAGTATACCCGCTAGCGGGGGCTACAATGAGCAGTTCTTC.

V gene TRBV19 combines with J gene TRBJ2-5; the D gene is possibly TRBD1 (6 bases). This CDR3 region has 16 residues. Germline-derived CDR1 and CDR2 are LNHDA and SQIVND (reference sequence). The ends were cut back, 2 bases at V and 2 bases at J, with 15 bases in the middle. The CDR3 DNA is TGTGCCAGTAGTATATCACAGGGTGGCTCGCAAGAGACCCAGTACTTC. Encoded protein: CASSISQGGSQETQYF.

For the CDR3, the DNA is TGTGCCAGCAGTTTACATAGCAATCAGCCCCAGCATTTT. It translates to CASSLHSNQPQHF. The genes are TRBV27 and TRBJ1-5; D is uncertain. CDR1 and CDR2 (germline): MNHEY, SMNVEV (reference sequence). The V end lost 2 bases, the J end lost 0 bases, and 2 bases lay between the germline ends. CDR3 length equals 13 residues.

The chain has TRBV29-1 and TRBJ1-1; 7 positions match TRBD1. This CDR3 spans 13 amino acids. Germline lookup yields CDR1 SQVTM and CDR2 ANQGSEA. With V trimmed by 7 bases and J by 5 bases, 10 bases remained unmatched. The CDR3 loop is CSAVWTGRTEAFF. The CDR3 DNA sequence: TGCAGCGCCGTATGGACAGGCAGGACTGAAGCTTTCTTT.

The table lists this clone with a count of one. The chain recombines TRBV9 with TRBJ2-1; TRBD2 matches 12 bases. After removal of 2 bases from V and 4 bases from J, the junction contained 7 bases not matched to a gene. This CDR3 has 17 residues. The germline gives CDR1 SGDLS, CDR2 YYNGEE. CDR3 residues: CASSVMTSGRTYNEQFF. The CDR3 DNA sequence: TGTGCCAGCAGCGTTATGACTAGCGGGAGAACTTACAATGAGCAGTTCTTC. The entire variable domain, with the rest obtained from reference TRBV9 and TRBJ2-1, is as follows: DSGVTQTPKHLITATGQRVTLRCSPRSGDLSVYWYQQSLDQGLQFLIQYYNGEERAKGNILERFSAQQFPDLHSELNLSSLELGDSALYFCASSVMTSGRTYNEQFFGPGTRLTVL.

This clone was found a few times. This rearrangement joins TRBV6-5 to TRBJ1-1, with 7 bases matching TRBD1. The CDR3 covers 13 residues. Germline lookup yields CDR1 MNHEY and CDR2 SVGAGI. J lost 13 bases, V lost 6 bases, and 14 bases had no gene match. CDR3 sequence (DNA): TGTGCCAGCAGCGCCCACTTACCACAGGGGCTTTTCTTT. This codes for CASSAHLPQGLFF.

This rearrangement joins TRBV29-1 to TRBJ2-5; D possibly corresponds to TRBD1 (5 bases). This CDR3 contains 14 residues. The germline V and J ends were trimmed by 5 bases and 2 bases, with 15 bases remaining between them. Per the germline V gene, CDR1 is SQVTM and CDR2 is ANQGSEA. CDR3 sequence reads: CSVSIAAGQETQYF. The CDR3 DNA follows: TGCAGCGTTTCTATAGCTGCAGGGCAAGAGACCCAGTACTTC.

V usage is TRBV4-1 and J usage is TRBJ1-1, with 9 bases lining up with TRBD1. The CDR3 covers 14 residues. With 4 bases clipped from V and 4 bases from J, the junction kept 4 bases outside the gene matches. The germline V gene encodes CDR1 MGHRA and CDR2 YSYEKL. The CDR3 reads CASSLRDRVTEAFF. CDR3 nucleotide sequence: TGCGCCAGCAGCCTTAGGGACAGGGTCACTGAAGCTTTCTTT.

V and J are TRBV5-1 and TRBJ2-7; possible D gene TRBD2, 5 bases. Germline-derived CDR1 and CDR2 are SGHRS and YFSETQ. The V and J ends lost 0 bases and 2 bases respectively, with 9 bases between them. The CDR3 length is 14 residues. Here the CDR3 reads CASSLAEGPYEQYF. In DNA, the CDR3 is TGCGCCAGCAGCTTGGCCGAGGGCCCCTACGAGCAGTACTTC. Full variable domain (outside the CDR3, taken from reference TRBV5-1 and TRBJ2-7): KAGVTQTPRYLIKTRGQQVTLSCSPISGHRSVSWYQQTPGQGLQFLFEYFSETQRNKGNFPGRFSGRQFSNSRSEMNVSTLELGDSALYLCASSLAEGPYEQYFGPGTRLTVT.

The chain carries TRBV28 and TRBJ1-2; the D gene is possibly TRBD1 (6 bases). This CDR3 has 13 amino acids. Germline CDR1 MDHEN, CDR2 SYDVKM. Trimming took off 5 bases at V and 4 bases at J, with 11 bases between the two ends. The CDR3 nucleotides are TGTGCCAGCAGTCGCGGACAGACCTATGGCTACACCTTC. It yields the protein CASSRGQTYGYTF.

The chain combines TRBV11-2 with TRBJ1-2; D may be TRBD1 (5 bases). Per the germline V gene, CDR1 is SGHAT and CDR2 is FQNNGV. The CDR3 extends over 14 amino acids. V was trimmed by 2 bases and J by 6 bases, leaving 13 bases between them. The CDR3 coding sequence is TGTGCCAGCAGCTTAACGCAGGGCTTGGATGGCTACACCTTC. Its translation: CASSLTQGLDGYTF.

The gene calls are TRBV11-1 and TRBJ2-2; perhaps TRBD1 as D (7 bases). The CDR3 has 16 residues. Germline loops: CDR1 SGHAT, CDR2 FQDESV (reference sequence). Trimming took 4 bases from V and 6 from J, leaving 18 bases between them. The CDR3 DNA reads TGTGCCAGCAGCTCCCCTCAGGGGGGACCCCCCGGGGAGCTGTTTTTT. Translating gives CASSSPQGGPPGELFF.

The chain is built from TRBV28 and TRBJ2-5; TRBD1 is a possible D gene (6 bases). The V end was cut by 10 bases, the J end by 6 bases, with 18 bases between. Germline loops: CDR1 MDHEN, CDR2 SYDVKM. This CDR3 has 13 amino acids. CDR3 residues: CATLGHPKKTQYF. The CDR3 DNA follows: TGTGCCACCCTGGGACATCCAAAAAAGACCCAGTACTTC.

The chain couples TRBV5-1 to TRBJ2-5, with D possibly being TRBD1 (5 bases). The V and J ends lost 6 bases and 5 bases respectively, with 14 bases between them. Germline CDR1 reads SGHRS; CDR2 reads YFSETQ. The CDR3 sequence is 13 residues long. Written as DNA, the CDR3 is TGCGCCAGCACATGGCAGGGCCGGGAGACCCAGTACTTC. Its protein is CASTWQGRETQYF.

This chain links TRBV6-2 or TRBV6-3 with TRBJ2-7, with D tentatively TRBD1 (6 bases). V was trimmed by 2 bases and J by 2 bases, leaving 13 bases between them. In germline, CDR1 is MNHEY, CDR2 SVGEGT. The CDR3 covers 15 residues. Here the CDR3 reads CASSYGTGSPYEQYF. The CDR3 DNA is TGTGCCAGCAGTTACGGAACAGGGTCCCCCTACGAGCAGTACTTC.

The rearrangement uses TRBV30 and TRBJ2-2; the match to TRBD2 covers 7 bases. The germline V gene has CDR1 GTSNPN and CDR2 SVGIG (reference sequence). This CDR3 region has 16 residues. J was trimmed by 2 bases and V by 3 bases; bases with no gene match: 9. The CDR3 DNA is TGTGCCTGGAGCGGCGAGACTAGCCTCAACACCGGGGAGCTGTTTTTT. It encodes CAWSGETSLNTGELFF.

In nucleotides, the CDR3 is TGTGCCAGCAAAACCGGGACAGGGTTTAGGGCTGAAGCTTTCTTT. Translation gives CASKTGTGFRAEAFF. The chain couples TRBV6-5 to TRBJ1-1; 9 nucleotides agree with TRBD1. The germline V gene encodes CDR1 MNHEY and CDR2 SVGAGI. The ends lost 7 bases at V and 6 bases at J; junction bases unmatched: 12. The CDR3 covers 15 residues.

This chain links TRBV5-1 with TRBJ2-7, with TRBD1 as a possible D gene (6 bases). The CDR3 totals 14 residues. V was pared by 10 bases and J by 0 bases, with 17 bases between. The germline gives CDR1 SGHRS, CDR2 YFSETQ. CDR3 region: CASRLGTNSYEQYF. The CDR3 DNA reads as TGCGCCTCCCGTCTCGGGACAAACTCCTACGAGCAGTACTTC.